Presented here are 15 T cell receptor beta chains from one specimen sequenced in a study of response to subunit inactivated influenza vaccine. TCRdb processed the RT-PCR reads anew with MiXCR; each CDR3 protein has one entry. The sample comprises 450,000 to 600,000 distinct CDR3 sequences, more than 15% of which are singletons, and over 2.5% rests with the top ten. The sample was CD4+ T cells sorted from PBMCs, taken less than 30 months after vaccination. These receptor sequences come from a man between 50 and 69 years old who received an inactivated influenza vaccine.

V is TRBV5-6 and J is TRBJ2-6, with D hard to call. Trimming took 4 bases from V and 0 from J, leaving 8 bases between them. Germline CDR1 reads SGHDT; CDR2 reads YYEEEE. CDR3 size: 15 residues. CDR3 residues: CASSRRVSGANVLTF. In DNA form, the CDR3 reads TGTGCCAGCAGCAGGAGAGTCTCTGGGGCCAACGTCCTGACTTTC.

In DNA form, the CDR3 reads TGCGCCAGCAGTCCGACAGGGGAATATGGCTACACCTTC. Translating gives CASSPTGEYGYTF. The chain couples TRBV5-1 to TRBJ1-2; 8 nucleotides line up with TRBD1. From germline, CDR1 is SGHRS and CDR2 YFSETQ. This CDR3 is built from 13 residues. Losses at the gene ends were 5 bases for V and 5 bases for J; bases not matched to a gene: 5. The full variable domain, completed using reference TRBV5-1 and TRBJ1-2, is KAGVTQTPRYLIKTRGQQVTLSCSPISGHRSVSWYQQTPGQGLQFLFEYFSETQRNKGNFPGRFSGRQFSNSRSEMNVSTLELGDSALYLCASSPTGEYGYTFGSGTRLTVV.

The chain couples TRBV20-1 to TRBJ2-7, with 8 bases fitting TRBD2. Germline V gene sequence: CDR1 DFQATT, CDR2 SNEGSKA (reference sequence). J was trimmed by 6 bases and V by 0 bases; bases with no gene match: 7. The CDR3 is 14 amino acids. The CDR3 sequence: CSARDLRAGAEQYF. In DNA, the CDR3 is TGCAGTGCTAGAGATCTCCGAGCGGGAGCCGAGCAGTACTTC.

The chain couples TRBV15 to TRBJ2-7, with 12 positions matching TRBD2. The CDR3 is 16 residues long. The germline V gene encodes CDR1 LNHNV and CDR2 YYDKDF (reference sequence). V shed 3 bases and J 0 bases; nucleotides not matched to a gene: 3. The CDR3, as DNA: TGTGCCACCAGCAGGGGGGGACTAGCGGGCTCCTACGAGCAGTACTTC. Residues: CATSRGGLAGSYEQYF.

CDR3 bases: TGTGCCAGCAGCCCCCACCTAGCGGCCACAGATACGCAGTATTTT. As protein: CASSPHLAATDTQYF. The chain links TRBV7-2 to TRBJ2-3; the match to TRBD2 covers 7 bases. The J segment lost 2 bases and the V segment lost 5 bases, leaving 7 bases of the junction unmatched. CDR1 is SGHTA, CDR2 FQGNSA, per germline. There are 15 residues in the CDR3.

Ten or more counts support this clonotype. This sequence joins TRBV12-3 or TRBV12-4 and TRBJ2-7; TRBD1 is a possible D gene (6 bases). This CDR3 is 13 amino acids long. Trimming pared 3 bases from V and 6 bases from J, leaving 12 bases between. The DNA of the CDR3 is TGTGCCAGCAGTTTGGACAGAACCCTCGAGCAGTACTTC. This encodes CASSLDRTLEQYF.

This clonotype was seen only a few times. CDR3 nucleotide sequence: TGTGCCAGCAGTTTAGTAGGGGGCAACGAGCAGTACTTC. It encodes CASSLVGGNEQYF. V usage is TRBV12-3 or TRBV12-4 and J usage is TRBJ2-7, with 7 bases that match TRBD1. V was pared by 1 base and J by 5 bases, with 2 bases of the junction left unmatched. This CDR3 contains 13 residues.

This clonotype was counted a few times. The chain combines TRBV20-1 with TRBJ2-5, with a weak D call TRBD2 (6 bases). The CDR3 length is 14 residues. Trimming removed 2 bases at V and 0 bases at J, with 10 bases between. Germline values: CDR1 DFQATT, CDR2 SNEGSKA (reference sequence). Here the CDR3 DNA reads TGCAGTGCTAGATCCGGGACTTACCAAGAGACCCAGTACTTC. Translating it yields CSARSGTYQETQYF.

A few counts support this clonotype. The V gene is TRBV30, the J gene TRBJ2-1; 10 nucleotides align to TRBD2. This CDR3 contains 14 residues. After removal of 2 bases from V and 7 bases from J, the junction contained 5 bases not matched to a gene. Germline loops: CDR1 GTSNPN, CDR2 SVGIG (reference sequence). CDR3 amino acids: CAWSTSGGVNEQFF. The CDR3 nucleotides read TGTGCCTGGAGTACCAGCGGGGGGGTTAATGAGCAGTTCTTC.

The J gene is TRBJ2-3, the V gene TRBV5-1; D unclear. Germline V gives CDR1 SGHRS, CDR2 YFSETQ. This CDR3 has 14 residues. Trimming pared 1 base from V and 2 bases from J, leaving 8 bases between. The CDR3: CASSLNTNTDTQYF. Here the CDR3 DNA reads TGCGCCAGCAGCTTGAACACCAACACAGATACGCAGTATTTT.

This clonotype was counted between two and nine times. CDR3 DNA: TGTGCCAGCAGTCCGGGTCGCACAGATACGCAGTATTTT. Encoded protein: CASSPGRTDTQYF. The gene calls are TRBV12-3 or TRBV12-4 and TRBJ2-3; no reliable D call. V lost 5 bases and J lost 1, with 7 bases in between. The CDR3 is 13 residues long.

The chain is built from TRBV20-1 and TRBJ1-6, with D hard to call. Trimming shortened V by 1 base and J by 7 bases, and 11 bases separated the two germline ends. CDR3 length equals 14 residues. Germline CDR1 is DFQATT and CDR2 is SNEGSKA (reference sequence). The CDR3 loop reads CSARGSNSNSPLHF. The CDR3 DNA is TGCAGTGCTAGAGGGTCCAACTCGAATTCACCCCTCCACTTT.

The V and J genes are TRBV5-1 and TRBJ2-2; 10 bases match TRBD2. Germline lookup yields CDR1 SGHRS and CDR2 YFSETQ. After removal of 5 bases from V and 5 bases from J, the junction contained 6 bases not matched to a gene. The CDR3 covers 15 residues. CDR3 region: CASSSGTSATGELFF. The DNA of the CDR3 is TGCGCCAGCAGTTCCGGGACTAGCGCGACCGGGGAGCTGTTTTTT.

The chain carries TRBV4-3 and TRBJ1-1; D not certain. Per germline, CDR1 LGHNA and CDR2 YSLEER. The ends were cut back, 0 bases at V and 0 bases at J, with 8 bases in the middle. This CDR3 region has 15 residues. The CDR3 region is CASSQEVHVNTEAFF. The CDR3, as DNA: TGCGCCAGCAGCCAAGAAGTACACGTGAACACTGAAGCTTTCTTT.

This clonotype was detected only a few times. The chain couples TRBV2 to TRBJ1-1, with D possibly TRBD1 on 5 matching bases. CDR1 and CDR2 (germline): SNHLY, FYNNEI. The length of the CDR3 is 14 residues. The V gene lost 7 bases and the J gene lost 4 bases, with 16 bases spanning the gap. In nucleotides, the CDR3 is TGTGCCAGCAAGGGGAGGGCGGTGATCACTGAAGCTTTCTTT. Translation gives CASKGRAVITEAFF.